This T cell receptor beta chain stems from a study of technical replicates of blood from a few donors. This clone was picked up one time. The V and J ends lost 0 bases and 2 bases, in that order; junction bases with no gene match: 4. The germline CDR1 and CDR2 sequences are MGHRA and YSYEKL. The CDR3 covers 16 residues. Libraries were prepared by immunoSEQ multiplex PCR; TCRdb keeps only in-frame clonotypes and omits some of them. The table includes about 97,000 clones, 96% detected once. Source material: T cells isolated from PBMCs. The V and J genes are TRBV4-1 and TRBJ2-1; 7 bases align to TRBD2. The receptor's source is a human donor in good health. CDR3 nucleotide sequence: TGCGCCAGCAGCCAAGAGGGGGGGTTCACCTACAATGAGCAGTTCTTC. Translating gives CASSQEGGFTYNEQFF.